The T cell receptor (beta chain) described here comes from a study of molecular identifiers for immune sequencing clone quantification. General study findings and limits: Clones above 20 RNA copies contained over 99% of effector molecules but under 1% of naive ones.

Every naive CD8 library was made from between 20,000 and 1,000,000 sorted cells with 10%, 30% or 50% RNA. Naive CD8 T cells were sorted, and the gate applied was CD8+CD4-CCR7+CD45RA+. TCRdb used MiXCR to reprocess the PCR reads, holding one entry per CDR3 protein. This table has approximately 90,000 distinct CDR3 sequences, over 20% appearing once. This clonotype was detected ten times or more. Its specificity is unknown. V lost 0 bases, J lost 0 bases, and 13 bases lay in between. In germline, CDR1 is DFQATT, CDR2 SNEGSKA (reference sequence). The CDR3 has 16 amino acids. The V gene is TRBV20-1, the J gene TRBJ2-3; no clear D. Material for sequencing was naive CD8+ T cells from blood, with Jurkat cell RNA spiked in. Indicated subset: FACS-sorted CD8+CD4-CCR7+CD45RA+ naive T cells. The sequence was obtained from a human donor in good health. Some libraries in this study had Jurkat cell RNA spiked in. CDR3 nucleotide sequence: TGCAGTGCTAGAGATCTTAATCCACTGAGCACAGATACGCAGTATTTT. Encoded protein: CSARDLNPLSTDTQYF.